This TCR beta chain was retrieved from a study of T cell responses to AZD1222 COVID-19 vaccine. Some clones are missing from TCRdb's copy, which holds only in-frame ones; the method was immunoSEQ multiplex PCR. This sample has about 84,000 clones, with over 75% found just once. Study observations and caveats: Spike-specific TCR breadth and depth rose after two AZD1222 doses. CD4 TCRs associated with vaccination spanned spike, dominating at 160-218 and 743-854. The donors showed a predominance of white British ancestry and of females, with possible underestimation of clonal diversity.

Concerning this clone itself: Its target is unknown.

Second doses at about 4 or about 12 weeks were pooled. J gave up 2 bases and V 2 bases, and 4 bases lay outside the gene matches. The CDR3 extends over 15 amino acids. Germline CDR1 is GTSNPN and CDR2 is SVGIG (reference sequence). Specimen: peripheral blood, collected 28 days after the second AZD1222 dose. This TCR derives from an adult who received the AZD1222 COVID-19 vaccine. This sequence joins TRBV30 and TRBJ1-5, with 9 bases identical to TRBD1. Written as DNA, the CDR3 is TGTGCCTGGAGTTCTACAGGGGGCGGCAATCAGCCCCAGCATTTT. Its translation: CAWSSTGGGNQPQHF.